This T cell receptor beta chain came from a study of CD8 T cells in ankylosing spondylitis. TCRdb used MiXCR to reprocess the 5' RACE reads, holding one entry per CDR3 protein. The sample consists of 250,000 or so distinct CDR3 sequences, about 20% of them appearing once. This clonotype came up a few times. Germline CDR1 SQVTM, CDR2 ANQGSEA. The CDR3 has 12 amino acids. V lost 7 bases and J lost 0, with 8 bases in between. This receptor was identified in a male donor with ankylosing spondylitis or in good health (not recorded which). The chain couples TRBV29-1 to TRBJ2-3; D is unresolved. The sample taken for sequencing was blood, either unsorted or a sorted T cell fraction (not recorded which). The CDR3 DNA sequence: TGCAGCGCCGTAGACAGCACAGATACGCAGTATTTT. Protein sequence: CSAVDSTDTQYF.